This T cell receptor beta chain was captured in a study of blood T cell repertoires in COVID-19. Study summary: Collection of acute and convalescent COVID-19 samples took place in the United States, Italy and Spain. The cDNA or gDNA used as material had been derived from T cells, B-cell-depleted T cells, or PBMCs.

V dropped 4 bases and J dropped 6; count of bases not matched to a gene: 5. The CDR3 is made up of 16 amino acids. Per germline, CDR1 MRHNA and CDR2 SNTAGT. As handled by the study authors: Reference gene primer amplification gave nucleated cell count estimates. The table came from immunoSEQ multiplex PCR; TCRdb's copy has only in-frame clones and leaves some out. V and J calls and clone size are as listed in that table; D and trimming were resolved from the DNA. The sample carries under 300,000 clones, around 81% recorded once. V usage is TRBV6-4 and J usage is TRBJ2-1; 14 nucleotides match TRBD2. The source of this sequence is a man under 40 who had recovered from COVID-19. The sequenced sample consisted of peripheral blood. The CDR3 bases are TGTGCCAGCAGTGTCGGGACTAGCGGGGGTATCAATGAGCAGTTCTTC. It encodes CASSVGTSGGINEQFF.